One and the same sample provided the 18 T cell receptor beta chains below, sequenced in a study of blood T cell repertoires in COVID-19. Libraries were prepared by immunoSEQ multiplex PCR; TCRdb keeps only in-frame clonotypes and omits some of them. The table has 69,000 or so clones, roughly 80% seen once. Sequenced: peripheral blood. Source of these receptors: a man in his fifties with COVID-19, enrolled during active disease.

This chain joins TRBV19 and TRBJ1-2; 8 bases are shared with TRBD1. V dropped 3 bases and J dropped 6; count of bases not matched to a gene: 6. The CDR3 totals 14 residues. CDR1 and CDR2 from the germline V gene are LNHDA and SQIVND (reference sequence). CDR3 sequence: CASSMGQVDHGYTF. CDR3 sequence (DNA): TGTGCCAGTAGTATGGGACAGGTCGATCATGGCTACACCTTC.

This chain joins TRBV2 and TRBJ2-1; D gene unclear. Germline loops: CDR1 SNHLY, CDR2 FYNNEI. This CDR3 comprises 15 residues. Trimming removed 3 bases from V and 3 bases from J, with 12 bases in between. CDR3 amino acids: CASSEWAGNYNEQFF. In nucleotides, the CDR3 is TGTGCCAGCAGTGAGTGGGCAGGTAACTACAATGAGCAGTTCTTC. The full variable domain, rest sourced from reference TRBV2 and TRBJ2-1, is EPEVTQTPSHQVTQMGQEVILRCVPISNHLYFYWYRQILGQKVEFLVSFYNNEISEKSEIFDDQFSVERPDGSNFTLKIRSTKLEDSAMYFCASSEWAGNYNEQFFGPGTRLTVL.

The J gene is TRBJ2-5, the V gene TRBV14; D not resolved. The CDR3 is made up of 15 amino acids. Germline V gene data show CDR1 as SGHDN and CDR2 as FVKESK. V lost 1 base and J lost 0, with 9 bases in between. Written as DNA, the CDR3 is TGTGCCAGCAGCCAAGGAGCTAGGTACCAAGAGACCCAGTACTTC. Amino acid sequence: CASSQGARYQETQYF.

J is TRBJ2-7 and V is TRBV5-4, with a tentative D call TRBD1 (6 bases). Germline V CDR1 and CDR2: SGHNT, YYREEE (reference sequence). V lost 0 bases and J lost 1, with 8 bases in between. The CDR3 runs to 14 residues. CDR3 DNA: TGTGCCAGCAGCTTGGACAGGGAATCCTACGAGCAGTACTTC. This gives the protein CASSLDRESYEQYF.

The chain carries TRBV12-3 or TRBV12-4 and TRBJ1-2; tentatively, D is TRBD1 (5 bases). The CDR3 has 13 amino acids. V lost 10 bases to trimming and J lost 0 bases, with 12 bases between them. CDR3 residues: CATREQSNYGYTF. The CDR3 region has the DNA TGTGCCACCAGGGAACAGTCTAACTATGGCTACACCTTC.

The chain couples TRBV7-9 to TRBJ2-7, with D possibly being TRBD2 (6 bases). The CDR3 totals 15 residues. The germline V gene encodes CDR1 SEHNR and CDR2 FQNEAQ (reference sequence). Trimming removed 2 bases at V and 3 bases at J, with 14 bases between. The CDR3 here is CASSLSGEGIYEQYF. CDR3 DNA: TGTGCCAGCAGCTTATCGGGAGAGGGCATCTACGAGCAGTACTTC.

V gene TRBV9 combines with J gene TRBJ2-3; D may be TRBD2 (6 bases). There are 16 residues in the CDR3. Germline CDR1 and CDR2: SGDLS and YYNGEE. Trimming took 0 bases from V and 2 from J, leaving 13 bases between them. The CDR3 nucleotides read TGTGCCAGCAGCGTAGGTGCGCGGGACTCCACAGATACGCAGTATTTT. Its translation is CASSVGARDSTDTQYF.

This clone was recorded many times. CDR3 protein: CASSEDSSYEQYF. As DNA, the CDR3 is TGTGCCAGCAGTGAGGACAGCTCCTACGAGCAGTACTTC. The rearrangement uses TRBV6-4 and TRBJ2-7; the D gene is possibly TRBD1 (6 bases). Germline values: CDR1 MRHNA, CDR2 SNTAGT. This CDR3 contains 13 residues. Deletions cut 3 bases from V and 0 bases from J, with 6 bases between.

This chain connects TRBV7-3 to TRBJ2-1; perhaps TRBD2 as D (5 bases). Germline values: CDR1 SGHTA, CDR2 FQGTGA. Trimming took off 8 bases at V and 7 bases at J, with 15 bases between the two ends. The CDR3 spans 13 residues. The CDR3 DNA reads as TGTGCCAGCGGTGCGGGCCCGTCGAATGAGCAGTTCTTC. This translates into CASGAGPSNEQFF.

The chain couples TRBV10-3 to TRBJ2-5, with D tentatively TRBD2 (5 bases). Trimming shortened V by 9 bases and J by 0 bases, and 11 bases separated the two germline ends. The CDR3 consists of 13 residues. CDR1 is ENHRY, CDR2 SYGVKD, per germline. The CDR3 here is CAIRTGYQETQYF. The CDR3 nucleotides read TGTGCCATTCGGACGGGGTACCAAGAGACCCAGTACTTC.

The chain joins TRBV2 to TRBJ2-3; weak D call: TRBD2 (6 bases). V was shortened by 1 base and J by 1 base, with 15 bases between the two germline ends. Germline V gene sequence: CDR1 SNHLY, CDR2 FYNNEI. The CDR3 consists of 17 residues. In DNA form, the CDR3 reads TGTGCCAGCAGTGAAGACGTCGGGGGAACCGGCACAGATACGCAGTATTTT. Amino acid sequence: CASSEDVGGTGTDTQYF.

The gene calls are TRBV7-9 and TRBJ2-7, with D perhaps matching TRBD1 (5 bases). Germline-derived CDR1 and CDR2 are SEHNR and FQNEAQ (reference sequence). Trimming stripped 3 bases from V and 5 bases from J, with 14 bases between. The CDR3 has 14 residues. The chain's CDR3 is CASSFTQGTNEQYF. In DNA, the CDR3 is TGTGCCAGCAGCTTTACGCAGGGTACAAACGAGCAGTACTTC.

The rearrangement links TRBV7-3 to TRBJ2-2, with 8 bases lining up with TRBD2. After removal of 2 bases from V and 2 bases from J, the junction contained 7 bases not matched to a gene. The germline CDR1 and CDR2 sequences are SGHTA and FQGTGA. This CDR3 contains 17 residues. The CDR3 spells CASSLDGGAPNTGELFF. As DNA, the CDR3 is TGTGCCAGCAGCTTAGACGGGGGGGCCCCCAACACCGGGGAGCTGTTTTTT.

Comments on this clone: The same CDR3 also results from other DNA sequences found in this sample. The genes are TRBV5-1 and TRBJ2-6, with D unresolved. The CDR3 contains 17 residues. The germline gives CDR1 SGHRS, CDR2 YFSETQ. V was cut by 0 bases and J by 0 bases, with 10 bases left in between. Here the CDR3 reads CASSLEGGSSGANVLTF. The CDR3 coding sequence is TGCGCCAGCAGCTTGGAAGGCGGTAGCTCTGGGGCCAACGTCCTGACTTTC.

The chain is built from TRBV25-1 and TRBJ1-2; 11 bases match TRBD1. With V trimmed by 4 bases and J by 7 bases, 5 bases remained unmatched. CDR1 is MGHDK and CDR2 is SYGVNS in the germline V gene. This CDR3 is 14 amino acids long. The CDR3 here is CASSAQDRGLGYTF. CDR3 DNA: TGTGCCAGCAGTGCCCAGGACAGGGGGCTTGGCTACACCTTC.

The chain combines TRBV27 with TRBJ2-2, with TRBD1 matching 9 bases. V shed 5 bases, J shed 4 bases, and the junction held 5 bases outside the gene matches. CDR1 MNHEY and CDR2 SMNVEV come from the germline V gene (reference sequence). The CDR3 loop spans 15 amino acids. The CDR3 protein is CASSPGQGTTGELFF. The DNA of the CDR3 is TGTGCCAGCAGTCCGGGACAGGGTACCACCGGGGAGCTGTTTTTT.

The V gene is TRBV3-1 (or the pseudogene TRBV3-2), the J gene TRBJ2-6, with 10 bases that match TRBD1. In germline, CDR1 is LGHDT, CDR2 YNNKEL (reference sequence). The trim removed 4 bases at V and 4 bases at J, leaving 7 bases unmatched. The CDR3 runs 17 residues. This CDR3 reads CASSLGQGRAGANVLTF. CDR3 sequence (DNA): TGTGCCAGCAGCCTGGGACAGGGGAGGGCCGGGGCCAACGTCCTGACTTTC.

The chain uses TRBV3-1 (or the pseudogene TRBV3-2) and TRBJ1-1; the D gene is possibly TRBD1 (5 bases). The V end was cut by 0 bases, the J end by 0 bases, with 8 bases between. This CDR3 spans 15 amino acids. CDR1 is LGHDT and CDR2 is YNNKEL in the germline V gene (reference sequence). This CDR3 is CASSQDSGMNTEAFF. Here the CDR3 DNA reads TGTGCCAGCAGCCAAGACTCAGGGATGAACACTGAAGCTTTCTTT.